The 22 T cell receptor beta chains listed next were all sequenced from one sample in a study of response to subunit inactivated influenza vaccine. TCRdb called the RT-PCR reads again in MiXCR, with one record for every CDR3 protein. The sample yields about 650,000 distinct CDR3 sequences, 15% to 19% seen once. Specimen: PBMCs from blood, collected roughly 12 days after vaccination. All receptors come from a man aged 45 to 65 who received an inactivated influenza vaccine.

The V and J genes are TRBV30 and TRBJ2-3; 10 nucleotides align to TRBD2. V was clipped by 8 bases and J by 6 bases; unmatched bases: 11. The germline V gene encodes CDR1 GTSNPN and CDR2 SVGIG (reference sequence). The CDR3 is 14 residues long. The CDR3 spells CAQTPSGRWDTQYF. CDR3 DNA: TGTGCCCAGACCCCTAGCGGGAGATGGGATACGCAGTATTTT.

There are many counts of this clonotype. As DNA, the CDR3 is TGTGCCATCAGTCGCGGGACTCCCAATGAGCAGTTCTTC. As protein: CAISRGTPNEQFF. The V gene is TRBV10-3, the J gene TRBJ2-1, with D possibly TRBD2 on 6 matching bases. The CDR3 length is 13 residues. The V and J ends lost 5 bases and 6 bases respectively, with 11 bases between them. Per the germline V gene, CDR1 is ENHRY and CDR2 is SYGVKD.

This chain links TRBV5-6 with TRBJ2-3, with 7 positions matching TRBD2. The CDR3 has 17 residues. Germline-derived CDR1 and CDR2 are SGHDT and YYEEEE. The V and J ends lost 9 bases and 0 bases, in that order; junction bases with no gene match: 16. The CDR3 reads CAMGLGSGVYSTDTQYF. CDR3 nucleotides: TGTGCCATGGGCCTCGGGAGCGGGGTATATAGCACAGATACGCAGTATTTT.

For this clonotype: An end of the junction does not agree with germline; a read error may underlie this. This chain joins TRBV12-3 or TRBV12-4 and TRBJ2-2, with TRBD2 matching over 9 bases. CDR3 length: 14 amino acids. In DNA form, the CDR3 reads TGTGCCAGCAGTTGGACTAGCGAGGCCGGGGAGCTGTCTTTT. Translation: CASSWTSEAGELSF.

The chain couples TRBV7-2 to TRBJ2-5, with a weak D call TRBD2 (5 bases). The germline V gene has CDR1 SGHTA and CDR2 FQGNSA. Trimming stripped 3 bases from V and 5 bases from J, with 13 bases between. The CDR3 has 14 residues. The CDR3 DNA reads TGTGCCAGCAGCTTGTCAAGGCTAGCTGAGACCCAGTACTTC. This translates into CASSLSRLAETQYF.

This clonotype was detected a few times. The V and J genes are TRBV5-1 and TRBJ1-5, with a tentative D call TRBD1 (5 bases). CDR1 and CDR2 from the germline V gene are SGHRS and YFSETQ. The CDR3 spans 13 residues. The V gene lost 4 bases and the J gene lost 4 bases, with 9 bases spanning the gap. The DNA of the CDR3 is TGCGCCAGCAGCGCGGGGACTAATCAGCCCCAGCATTTT. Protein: CASSAGTNQPQHF.

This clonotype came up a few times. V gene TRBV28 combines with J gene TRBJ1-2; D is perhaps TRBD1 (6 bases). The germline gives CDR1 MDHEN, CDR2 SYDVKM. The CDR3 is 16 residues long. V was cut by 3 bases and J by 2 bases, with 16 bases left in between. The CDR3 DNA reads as TGTGCCAGCAGTTTTAGTGGGGGCCAAGAAAACTATGGCTACACCTTC. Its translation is CASSFSGGQENYGYTF.

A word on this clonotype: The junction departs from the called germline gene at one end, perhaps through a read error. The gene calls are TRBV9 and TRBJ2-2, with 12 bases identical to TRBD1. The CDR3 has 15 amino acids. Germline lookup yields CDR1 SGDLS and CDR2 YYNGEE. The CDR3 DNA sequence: TGTGACAGCAGCGTAGGGACAGGGGGCTCCGGGGAGCTGTTTTTT. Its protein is CDSSVGTGGSGELFF.

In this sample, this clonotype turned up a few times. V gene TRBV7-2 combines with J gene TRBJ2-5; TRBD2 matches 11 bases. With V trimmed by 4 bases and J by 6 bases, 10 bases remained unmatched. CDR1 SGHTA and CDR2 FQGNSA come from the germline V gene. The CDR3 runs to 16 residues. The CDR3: CASSYSLSGGAQTQYF. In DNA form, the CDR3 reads TGTGCCAGCAGCTATTCCCTTAGCGGGGGGGCGCAGACCCAGTACTTC.

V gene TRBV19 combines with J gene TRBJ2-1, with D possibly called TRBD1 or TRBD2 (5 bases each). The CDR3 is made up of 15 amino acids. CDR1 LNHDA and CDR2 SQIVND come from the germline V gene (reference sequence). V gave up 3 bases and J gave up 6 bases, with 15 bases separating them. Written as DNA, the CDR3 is TGTGCCAGTAGTATGACCCGGGGCGGTGTCAATGAGCAGTTCTTC. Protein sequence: CASSMTRGGVNEQFF.

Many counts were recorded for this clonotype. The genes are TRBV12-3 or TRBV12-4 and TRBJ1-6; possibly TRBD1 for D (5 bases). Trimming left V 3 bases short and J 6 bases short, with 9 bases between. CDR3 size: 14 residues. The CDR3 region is CASSFEGSNSPLHF. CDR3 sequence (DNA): TGTGCCAGCAGTTTCGAGGGGAGTAATTCACCCCTCCACTTT.

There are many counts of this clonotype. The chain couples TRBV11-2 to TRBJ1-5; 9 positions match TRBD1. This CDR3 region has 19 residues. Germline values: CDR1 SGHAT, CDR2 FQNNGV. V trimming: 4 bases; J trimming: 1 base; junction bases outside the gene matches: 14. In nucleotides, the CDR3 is TGTGCCAGCAGCTACGAGGGACAGGGTACTTTGAGGAGCAATCAGCCCCAGCATTTT. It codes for CASSYEGQGTLRSNQPQHF.

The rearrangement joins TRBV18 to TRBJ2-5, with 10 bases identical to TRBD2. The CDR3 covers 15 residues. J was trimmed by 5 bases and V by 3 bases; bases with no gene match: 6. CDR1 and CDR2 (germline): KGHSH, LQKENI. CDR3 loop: CASSPSSGGVETQYF. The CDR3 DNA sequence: TGTGCCAGCTCACCTTCTAGCGGGGGTGTGGAGACCCAGTACTTC.

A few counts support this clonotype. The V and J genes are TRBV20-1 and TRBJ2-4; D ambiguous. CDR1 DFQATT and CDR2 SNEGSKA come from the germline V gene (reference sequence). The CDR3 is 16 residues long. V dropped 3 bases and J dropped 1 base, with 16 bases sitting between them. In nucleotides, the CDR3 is TGCAGTGCTAGTTCCCCGGGCAGGTCCGCCAAAAACATTCAGTACTTC. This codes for CSASSPGRSAKNIQYF.

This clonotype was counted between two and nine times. The CDR3 loop reads CASSRGERGYEQFF. CDR3 sequence (DNA): TGTGCCAGCAGCCGTGGGGAGAGGGGGTATGAGCAGTTCTTC. The chain carries TRBV14 and TRBJ2-1, with a weak D call TRBD1 (6 bases). Germline CDR1 reads SGHDN; CDR2 reads FVKESK. The CDR3 runs 14 residues. With 4 bases removed from V and 8 bases from J, the gap between germline ends came to 15 bases.

CDR3 bases: TGTGCCAGCAGCCCCGGGACCCTGAGCTCCTACGAGCAGTACTTC. Its translation: CASSPGTLSSYEQYF. V usage is TRBV7-2 and J usage is TRBJ2-7; the D gene could be TRBD1 or TRBD2 (5 bases each). With 5 bases removed from V and 0 bases from J, the gap between germline ends came to 14 bases. The CDR3 loop spans 15 amino acids. Per the germline V gene, CDR1 is SGHTA and CDR2 is FQGNSA.

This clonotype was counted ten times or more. The CDR3 sequence: CASSLFTGREYF. The CDR3 DNA reads as TGTGCCAGCAGTTTATTCACGGGCAGGGAATACTTC. The chain employs TRBV28 and TRBJ2-7, with TRBD1 as a possible D gene (5 bases). V was trimmed by 1 base and J by 13 bases, leaving 14 bases between them. The CDR3 contains 12 residues. Germline V gene data show CDR1 as MDHEN and CDR2 as SYDVKM.

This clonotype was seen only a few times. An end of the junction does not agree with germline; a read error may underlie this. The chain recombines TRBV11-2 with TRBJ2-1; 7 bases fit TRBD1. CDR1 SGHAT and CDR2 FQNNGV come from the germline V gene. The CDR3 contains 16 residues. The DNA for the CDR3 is TGTGCCAGCAACTTAGGATTACAGGGGAATGTATATGAGCAGTTCTTC. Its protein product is CASNLGLQGNVYEQFF.

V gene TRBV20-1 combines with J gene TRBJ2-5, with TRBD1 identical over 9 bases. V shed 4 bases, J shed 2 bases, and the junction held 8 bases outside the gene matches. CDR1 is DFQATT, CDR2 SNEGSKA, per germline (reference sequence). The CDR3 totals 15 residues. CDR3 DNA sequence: TGCAGTGCTACTCCGGGACAGGGATATCAAGAGACCCAGTACTTC. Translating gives CSATPGQGYQETQYF.

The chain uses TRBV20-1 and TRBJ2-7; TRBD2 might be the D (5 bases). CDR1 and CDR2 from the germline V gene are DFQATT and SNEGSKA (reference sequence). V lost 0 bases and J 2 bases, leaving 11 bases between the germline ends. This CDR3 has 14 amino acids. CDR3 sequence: CSARDYGRPYEQYF. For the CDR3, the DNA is TGCAGTGCTAGAGATTATGGGAGACCCTACGAGCAGTACTTC.

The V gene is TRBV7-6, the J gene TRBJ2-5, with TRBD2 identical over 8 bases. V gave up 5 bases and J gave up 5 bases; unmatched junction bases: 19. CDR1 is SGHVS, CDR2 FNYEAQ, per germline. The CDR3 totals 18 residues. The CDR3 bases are TGTGCCAGCAGCCATCCGGTAACTAGCGGCCCGGGGCTGGAGACCCAGTACTTC. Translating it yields CASSHPVTSGPGLETQYF.

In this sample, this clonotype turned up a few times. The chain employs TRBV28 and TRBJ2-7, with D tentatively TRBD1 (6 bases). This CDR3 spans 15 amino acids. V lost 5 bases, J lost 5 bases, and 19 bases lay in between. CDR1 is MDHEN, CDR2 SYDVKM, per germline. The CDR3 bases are TGTGCCAGCAGTCCGAGGGGGTTGGGGTCCCACGAGCAGTACTTC. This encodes CASSPRGLGSHEQYF. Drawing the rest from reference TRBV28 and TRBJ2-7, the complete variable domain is DVKVTQSSRYLVKRTGEKVFLECVQDMDHENMFWYRQDPGLGLRLIYFSYDVKMKEKGDIPEGYSVSREKKERFSLILESASTNQTSMYLCASSPRGLGSHEQYFGPGTRLTVT.